This TCR beta chain was retrieved from a study of OX40 agonist ivuxolimab in advanced cancers. On the study more broadly: It was ivuxolimab, an agonistic anti-OX40 (CD134) antibody, that patients were treated with.

Germline V gene sequence: CDR1 MNHEY, CDR2 SMNVEV (reference sequence). V was trimmed by 5 bases and J by 3 bases, leaving 10 bases between them. The CDR3 covers 14 residues. Using immunoSEQ multiplex PCR, the repertoire was profiled, and TCRdb retains in-frame clones only, with some absent. The table records roughly 50,000 clones, 70% to 90% of them present only once. A history of autoimmune disease or systemic immunosuppression excluded patients. At cycle 4 day 1, cycle 7 day 1, and baseline, blood was sampled. This TCR was recovered from an adult with an advanced solid tumor such as melanoma, head and neck, liver or kidney cancer. The chain is built from TRBV27 and TRBJ1-4; D ambiguous. The sequences come from CD4+ or CD8+ T cells sorted from blood, collected in a trial of the OX40 agonist ivuxolimab. The chain's CDR3 is CASSKGGANEKLFF. The DNA of the CDR3 is TGTGCCAGCAGTAAAGGTGGAGCTAATGAAAAACTGTTTTTT.